The entry below gives a single T cell receptor (beta chain) sequence along with its context. This entry is derived from a study of T cell changes during pregnancy in multiple sclerosis. Profiled with immunoSEQ multiplex PCR; TCRdb holds only in-frame clones, not every one. The data hold about 59,000 clones, with around 93% observed a single time. There are 15 residues in the CDR3. Looked up from germline, CDR1 is KGHSH and CDR2 is LQKENI. With 6 bases removed from V and 6 bases from J, the gap between germline ends came to 20 bases. This receptor was identified in a female donor with multiple sclerosis, enrolled in a pregnancy study. This material consisted of CD4+ T cells from peripheral blood mononuclear cells, taken before pregnancy. The chain carries TRBV18 and TRBJ1-2; TRBD1 is a possible D gene (6 bases). The CDR3 spells CASSQKDTGLNGYTF. CDR3 sequence (DNA): TGTGCCAGCTCGCAAAAAGACACAGGGTTGAATGGCTACACCTTC.